This entry describes one T cell receptor beta chain. Its antigen is not identified. The data originate from a study of cytomegalovirus exposure and HLA in healthy donors. Study-level information: Within the Caucasian-associated ancestry cluster were roughly 79% of the approximately 400 genotyped donors. Overall study findings and caveats: TCR beta chains numbering more than 150 were designated cytomegalovirus-associated. A few chains tied to CMV proved CMV antigen-specific in vitro. Reported performance of the classifier showed diagnosis of cytomegalovirus status with high specificity and sensitivity.

PCR involved 60 Vbeta and 13 Jbeta primers. Some clones are missing from TCRdb's copy, which holds only in-frame ones; the method was immunoSEQ multiplex PCR. The repertoire holds just over 150,000 clones, with about 80% as singletons. The sequence came from a woman in her 50s in good health and CMV-seropositive. Sequences were obtained from PBMCs.

Written as DNA, the CDR3 is TGTGCCAGCAGCTTAGGGACAGGGCCGCTCGAAAATGAAAAACTGTTTTTT. This encodes CASSLGTGPLENEKLFF. The chain is built from TRBV7-9 and TRBJ1-4; 8 bases agree with TRBD1. V dropped 1 base and J dropped 5; count of bases not matched to a gene: 9. From germline, CDR1 is SEHNR and CDR2 FQNEAQ (reference sequence). This CDR3 is built from 17 residues.